Below are 28 T cell receptor beta chains sequenced from a single sample in a study of shared clonotypes between healthy human individuals. Clones were sequenced by immunoSEQ multiplex PCR, and TCRdb holds only the in-frame ones, with some missing. The sample holds about 1 million clones, approximately 70% seen once. Input material: memory CD4+ T cells sorted from blood. Noted subset: CD45RA-negative fraction. Receptors were obtained from a man in his late teens or twenties in good health.

The chain combines TRBV27 with TRBJ1-6, with 8 bases aligning to TRBD1. This CDR3 has 16 amino acids. The germline V gene encodes CDR1 MNHEY and CDR2 SMNVEV (reference sequence). Trimming removed 7 bases from V and 7 bases from J; junction bases left unmatched: 12. CDR3 coding DNA: TGTGCCAGCAATTTCGTAGGACAGGGAACGAATTCACCCCTCCACTTT. Amino acid sequence: CASNFVGQGTNSPLHF.

The rearrangement links TRBV12-2 to TRBJ1-5; the table's D gene call, TRBD1, was not cross checked with the DNA. TRBV12-2 is an annotated pseudogene. The CDR3 runs 16 residues. This chain's CDR3 is CASRLAKGTPNQPQHF. The CDR3 DNA reads TGTGCAAGTCGCTTAGCGAAAGGGACACCTAATCAGCCCCAGCATTTT.

On this clone: The sample contains more than one DNA sequence encoding this CDR3. The chain joins TRBV2 to TRBJ2-7; D is undetermined. Germline CDR1 SNHLY, CDR2 FYNNEI. V was cut by 8 bases and J by 3 bases, with 8 bases left in between. This CDR3 has 11 amino acids. The chain's CDR3 is CASRENYEQYF. The CDR3, as DNA: TGTGCCAGCCGAGAAAACTACGAGCAGTACTTC. Drawing the rest from reference TRBV2 and TRBJ2-7, the complete variable domain is EPEVTQTPSHQVTQMGQEVILRCVPISNHLYFYWYRQILGQKVEFLVSFYNNEISEKSEIFDDQFSVERPDGSNFTLKIRSTKLEDSAMYFCASRENYEQYFGPGTRLTVT.

This clone was seen once. The V and J genes are TRBV2 and TRBJ1-2, with TRBD1 identical over 7 bases. V was clipped by 8 bases and J by 5 bases; unmatched bases: 11. This CDR3 has 14 residues. The germline gives CDR1 SNHLY, CDR2 FYNNEI. CDR3 DNA sequence: TGTGCCAGCCGTCTCGGGACAGTCGAGTATGGCTACACCTTC. It translates to CASRLGTVEYGYTF.

The V gene is TRBV5-1, the J gene TRBJ2-3; possibly TRBD1 for D (6 bases). The germline CDR1 and CDR2 sequences are SGHRS and YFSETQ. Trimming removed 2 bases from V and 5 bases from J, with 12 bases in between. This CDR3 contains 14 residues. This CDR3 is CASSFAGVGDTQYF. The CDR3 nucleotides are TGCGCCAGCAGCTTTGCAGGGGTTGGAGATACGCAGTATTTT.

V is TRBV10-1 and J is TRBJ2-3, with 12 bases fitting TRBD2. CDR1 is WNHNN, CDR2 SYGVQD, per germline (reference sequence). The CDR3 is 17 residues long. The J segment lost 6 bases and the V segment lost 0 bases, leaving 7 bases of the junction unmatched. DNA of the CDR3: TGCGCCAGCAGTGAGTCTACTAGCGGGAGGAGATCGGATACGCAGTATTTT. Translated: CASSESTSGRRSDTQYF.

This clone occurred once. The chain is built from TRBV28 and TRBJ2-3; D gene unclear. V lost 10 bases to trimming and J lost 2 bases, with 13 bases between them. Germline-derived CDR1 and CDR2 are MDHEN and SYDVKM. The CDR3 runs to 13 residues. CDR3 protein: CATKEGNTDTQYF. DNA for the CDR3: TGTGCCACCAAGGAAGGGAACACAGATACGCAGTATTTT.

In the case of this clone: This specimen includes other DNA sequences encoding the same CDR3. The rearrangement joins TRBV7-2 to TRBJ2-6; 7 bases are a match to TRBD2. This CDR3 comprises 18 residues. The J segment lost 4 bases and the V segment lost 2 bases, leaving 11 bases of the junction unmatched. Per the germline V gene, CDR1 is SGHTA and CDR2 is FQGNSA. The CDR3 here is CASSLKAGTVSGANVLTF. The CDR3 DNA follows: TGTGCCAGCAGCTTAAAAGCGGGGACTGTCTCCGGGGCCAACGTCCTGACTTTC.

The chain links TRBV19 to TRBJ1-1; tentatively, D is TRBD1 (6 bases). The CDR3 sequence is 13 residues long. CDR1 is LNHDA, CDR2 SQIVND, per germline (reference sequence). V lost 5 bases and J lost 5, with 12 bases in between. The CDR3 region is CASSLQGWTEAFF. CDR3 coding DNA: TGTGCCAGTAGTCTTCAGGGGTGGACTGAAGCTTTCTTT.

The chain combines TRBV6-5 with TRBJ1-3, with D maybe TRBD1 (6 bases). The V and J ends lost 5 bases and 0 bases respectively, with 11 bases between them. The CDR3 runs 15 residues. CDR1 is MNHEY and CDR2 is SVGAGI in the germline V gene. CDR3 in DNA: TGTGCCAGCAGTGCGGGGGGGGCCTCTGGAAACACCATATATTTT. Protein: CASSAGGASGNTIYF.

This sequence joins TRBV5-1 and TRBJ2-7; 7 positions match TRBD1. With 3 bases clipped from V and 4 bases from J, the junction kept 7 bases outside the gene matches. The germline V gene encodes CDR1 SGHRS and CDR2 YFSETQ. This CDR3 has 14 amino acids. CDR3 amino acids: CASSSRDREYEQYF. CDR3 nucleotide sequence: TGCGCCAGCAGCTCCCGGGACAGAGAGTACGAGCAGTACTTC.

In this sample, this clone turned up once. The chain has TRBV18 and TRBJ1-5; D is possibly TRBD1 (5 bases). CDR3 length: 14 amino acids. Trimming stripped 4 bases from V and 3 bases from J, with 10 bases between. Germline CDR1 reads KGHSH; CDR2 reads LQKENI. The CDR3 sequence: CASSRGGDNQPQHF. CDR3 nucleotide sequence: TGTGCCAGCTCACGGGGGGGGGACAATCAGCCCCAGCATTTT.

The rearrangement joins TRBV30 to TRBJ2-7, with 10 bases aligning to TRBD1. Germline V gives CDR1 GTSNPN, CDR2 SVGIG (reference sequence). J gave up 3 bases and V 7 bases, and 9 bases lay outside the gene matches. This CDR3 is built from 14 residues. The CDR3 DNA follows: TGTGCCTCCCAAGGGGACAGGGGATACTACGAGCAGTACTTC. Protein product: CASQGDRGYYEQYF.

V is TRBV6-6 and J is TRBJ2-7; 10 nucleotides match TRBD1. This CDR3 is 14 amino acids long. After removal of 7 bases from V and 2 bases from J, the junction contained 5 bases not matched to a gene. Germline V gene data show CDR1 as MNHNY and CDR2 as SVGAGI (reference sequence). The CDR3 loop reads CASIQGTGAYEQYF. In DNA form, the CDR3 reads TGTGCCAGCATCCAGGGGACAGGGGCCTACGAGCAGTACTTC.

This clone was detected only a few times. The rearrangement joins TRBV11-3 to TRBJ2-1, with D possibly matching TRBD2 (5 bases). The CDR3 length is 16 residues. Deletions cut 5 bases from V and 7 bases from J, with 21 bases between. Germline V CDR1 and CDR2: SGHNT, YENEEA. The CDR3 loop is CASSLSRRSGLNEQFF. DNA of the CDR3: TGTGCCAGCAGCCTAAGCCGAAGATCAGGACTTAATGAGCAGTTCTTC.

The chain combines TRBV6-1 with TRBJ1-2, with D perhaps matching TRBD1 (5 bases). V shed 8 bases and J shed 4 bases, with 17 bases lying between them. The CDR3 runs 14 residues. Germline CDR1 is MNHNS and CDR2 is SASEGT. The CDR3 protein is CASLAAGLIYGYTF. The CDR3 region has the DNA TGTGCCAGCCTTGCGGCAGGGTTAATCTATGGCTACACCTTC.

V and J are TRBV28 and TRBJ1-5, with 8 bases aligning to TRBD1. The CDR3 spans 14 residues. The V gene end was trimmed by 6 bases and the J gene end by 5 bases; junction bases not matched to a gene: 6. Per germline, CDR1 MDHEN and CDR2 SYDVKM. CDR3 sequence: CASSFDRGYQPQHF. The CDR3 DNA is TGTGCCAGCAGCTTTGACAGGGGATATCAGCCCCAGCATTTT.

The J gene is TRBJ2-1, the V gene TRBV12-5, with TRBD1 as a possible D gene (6 bases). CDR3 length: 15 amino acids. Trimming removed 1 base from V and 2 bases from J, with 9 bases in between. The germline V gene encodes CDR1 LGHNT and CDR2 FRNRAP. CDR3 sequence: CASGLDGTPYNEQFF. As DNA, the CDR3 is TGTGCTAGTGGTTTGGATGGGACACCCTACAATGAGCAGTTCTTC.

This clone was recorded many times. The V gene is TRBV6-1, the J gene TRBJ2-4, with 9 bases identical to TRBD2. J gave up 3 bases and V 1 base, and 16 bases lay outside the gene matches. CDR1 MNHNS and CDR2 SASEGT come from the germline V gene. This CDR3 comprises 20 residues. DNA of the CDR3: TGTGCCAGCAGTGAAGAGGGGGCCGGGACTAGCAGGTATAACAAAAACATTCAGTACTTC. Its translation is CASSEEGAGTSRYNKNIQYF.

The CDR3 sequence is CASSRSGTGGGTDTQYF. The CDR3 DNA follows: TGCGCCAGCAGCCGGTCGGGGACAGGGGGCGGCACAGATACGCAGTATTTT. The chain combines TRBV4-1 with TRBJ2-3; 12 nucleotides match TRBD1. CDR3 length: 17 residues. CDR1 and CDR2 (germline): MGHRA, YSYEKL. V shed 4 bases, J shed 1 base, and the junction held 6 bases outside the gene matches.

V is TRBV10-3 and J is TRBJ2-3, with D tentatively TRBD1 or TRBD2 (5 bases each). This CDR3 is 14 amino acids long. V lost 6 bases and J 0 bases, leaving 10 bases between the germline ends. Germline lookup yields CDR1 ENHRY and CDR2 SYGVKD. DNA for the CDR3: TGTGCCATCAGAATGGGACGGAGCACAGATACGCAGTATTTT. It translates to CAIRMGRSTDTQYF.

This chain connects TRBV7-2 to TRBJ1-6; weak D call: TRBD1 (6 bases). Trimming shortened V by 5 bases and J by 8 bases, and 13 bases separated the two germline ends. Germline values: CDR1 SGHTA, CDR2 FQGNSA. This CDR3 is 14 amino acids long. CDR3 bases: TGTGCCAGCAGCGGGGGCAGCAAATATTCACCCCTCCACTTT. This encodes CASSGGSKYSPLHF.

V usage is TRBV9 and J usage is TRBJ1-2, with TRBD1 matching over 9 bases. Germline trimming cut 3 bases from V and 6 bases from J; bases unmatched to any gene: 6. This CDR3 has 14 amino acids. Germline loops: CDR1 SGDLS, CDR2 YYNGEE. The CDR3 DNA sequence: TGTGCCAGCAGCGAGCAGGGACAGGGCCATGGCTACACCTTC. Its protein is CASSEQGQGHGYTF. Combining the CDR3 with reference TRBV9 and TRBJ1-2 gives the whole variable domain DSGVTQTPKHLITATGQRVTLRCSPRSGDLSVYWYQQSLDQGLQFLIQYYNGEERAKGNILERFSAQQFPDLHSELNLSSLELGDSALYFCASSEQGQGHGYTFGSGTRLTVV.

In its sample, this clone was seen once. The gene calls are TRBV4-3 and TRBJ1-1; a possible D gene is TRBD1 (6 bases). Germline V CDR1 and CDR2: LGHNA, YSLEER. With 5 bases removed from V and 4 bases from J, the gap between germline ends came to 20 bases. The CDR3 covers 16 residues. The CDR3 nucleotides are TGCGCCAGCAGCGGGGGGGCCCTACCCGGTCCCACTGAAGCTTTCTTT. Translating gives CASSGGALPGPTEAFF.

This clone was seen more than once but under ten times. V and J are TRBV6-5 and TRBJ2-1; 11 nucleotides agree with TRBD2. The germline V gene has CDR1 MNHEY and CDR2 SVGAGI. This CDR3 comprises 15 residues. V was pared by 1 base and J by 6 bases, with 2 bases of the junction left unmatched. CDR3 DNA sequence: TGTGCCAGCAGTTACTATAGCGGGGGGGCCAATGAGCAGTTCTTC. Encoded protein: CASSYYSGGANEQFF.

The genes are TRBV6-1 and TRBJ2-2; TRBD2 might be the D (6 bases). The length of the CDR3 is 15 residues. Trimming left V 3 bases short and J 6 bases short, with 14 bases between. Germline CDR1 MNHNS, CDR2 SASEGT. As DNA, the CDR3 is TGTGCCAGCAGTGATTACGGGGAGGTCGCCGGGGAGCTGTTTTTT. This codes for CASSDYGEVAGELFF.

Only one count was recorded for this clone. The CDR3 protein is CARVGQGQINNSPLHF. CDR3 in DNA: TGTGCCAGAGTTGGACAGGGGCAAATAAATAATTCACCCCTCCACTTT. J is TRBJ1-6 and V is TRBV21-1; the table's D call of TRBD1 was not tested on the DNA. TRBV21-1 is tagged as a pseudogene. The CDR3 is made up of 16 amino acids.

The chain joins TRBV9 to TRBJ1-4; no reliable D call. The CDR3 is made up of 14 amino acids. Germline assignment: CDR1 SGDLS and CDR2 YYNGEE. The V end was cut by 3 bases, the J end by 7 bases, with 13 bases between. CDR3 sequence reads: CASSEGPPVEKLFF. The CDR3 DNA reads TGTGCCAGCAGCGAGGGCCCCCCTGTTGAAAAACTGTTTTTT. The whole variable domain, remainder taken from reference TRBV9 and TRBJ1-4, is DSGVTQTPKHLITATGQRVTLRCSPRSGDLSVYWYQQSLDQGLQFLIQYYNGEERAKGNILERFSAQQFPDLHSELNLSSLELGDSALYFCASSEGPPVEKLFFGSGTQLSVL.